These T cell receptor beta chains were read from a single sample in a study of T cell changes during pregnancy in multiple sclerosis. The assay was immunoSEQ multiplex PCR, and TCRdb's table has in-frame clones only and misses some. The table records about 36,000 clones, about nine tenths of them present only once. The input for sequencing was CD4+ T cells from peripheral blood mononuclear cells, taken in the second trimester of pregnancy. The receptors come from a female donor in good health, enrolled as a control in a pregnancy study. The CDR3 runs from the conserved cysteine through the conserved F or W. D genes are given only for firm matches.

TRBD1	TRBV5-1	TRBJ2-6	TGCGCCAGCAGCTTGGCCAGGGGGACAGGGGGGTTGGGGGCCAACGTCCTGACTTTC	CASSLARGTGGLGANVLTF
TRBD1	TRBV7-2	TRBJ1-5	TGTGCCAGCACCTTACAGACAGGGGGCGGCAATCAGCCCCAGCATTTT	CASTLQTGGGNQPQHF
TRBD2	TRBV28	TRBJ2-5	TGTGCCAGCAGTTCGGGACTAGCGGGAGGATATGAGACCCAGTACTTC	CASSSGLAGGYETQYF
TRBD2	TRBV5-1	TRBJ2-3	TGCGCCAGCGGTAGTGGGCTAGCGGCGGGTACTAGCACAGATACGCAGTATTTT	CASGSGLAAGTSTDTQYF
TRBD1	TRBV10-3	TRBJ2-7	TGTGCCATCAGTGAACAGGGGTACGAGCAGTACTTC	CAISEQGYEQYF
TRBD2	TRBV6-5	TRBJ2-3	TGTGCCAGCAAGCGGGGCGGGGCAGATACGCAGTATTTT	CASKRGGADTQYF
TRBD2	TRBV5-4	TRBJ2-5	TGTGCCAGCAGCTCACCTACTAGCGGAGGCCAAGAGACCCAGTACTTC	CASSSPTSGGQETQYF
TRBD1	TRBV28	TRBJ1-1	TGTGCCAGCAGCAGGGGGGACACAGGCACTGAAGCTTTCTTT	CASSRGDTGTEAFF
TRBD2	TRBV27	TRBJ2-1	TGTGCCAGCAGTTTTAGCGGGGTTCGGCAGTTCTTC	CASSFSGVRQFF
TRBD1	TRBV6-5	TRBJ1-1	TGTGCCAGCAGTTACTCTGGGACAGTCCTGAACACTGAAGCTTTCTTC	CASSYSGTVLNTEAFF
NA	TRBV2	TRBJ1-1	TGTGCCAGCCGCAGGACATTATCACCGGGACACTTGAACACTGAAGCTTTCTTT	CASRRTLSPGHLNTEAFF
NA	TRBV5-1	TRBJ2-7	TGCGCCAGCAGCGGCGGCCAGGCGGGAGAGCAGTACTTC	CASSGGQAGEQYF
TRBD2	TRBV19	TRBJ2-1	TGTGCCAGCAGCGGGAGGGCCGCGAATGAGCAGTTCTTC	CASSGRAANEQFF
NA	TRBV6-5	TRBJ1-2	TGTGCCAGCGGGGGGGGCGGCCTTGAGGGCTATGGCTACACCTTC	CASGGGGLEGYGYTF